The 3 T cell receptor beta chains below all came from one sample that was sequenced in a study of OX40 agonist ivuxolimab in advanced cancers. Repertoires were generated with immunoSEQ multiplex PCR, while TCRdb's copy carries only in-frame clones and drops some. The sample has fewer than 95,000 clones; around 89% are singletons. Sequencing used CD4+ or CD8+ T cells sorted from blood, obtained in a trial of the OX40 agonist ivuxolimab. The receptor source for this set is an adult with an advanced solid tumor such as melanoma, head and neck, liver or kidney cancer.

The V and J genes are TRBV11-1 and TRBJ1-1; the D gene is possibly TRBD1 (6 bases). Germline V gives CDR1 SGHAT, CDR2 FQDESV (reference sequence). The CDR3 is 15 amino acids. The V end lost 0 bases, the J end lost 6 bases, and 14 bases lay between the germline ends. The CDR3 is CASSLARGGAAEAFF. CDR3 DNA sequence: TGTGCCAGCAGCTTAGCGCGGGGGGGGGCGGCTGAAGCTTTCTTT.

Comment on this clone: This sample also contains other DNA sequences that code for the same CDR3. This chain uses TRBV2 with TRBJ2-1; TRBD2 might be the D (5 bases). The CDR3 length is 10 residues. Germline lookup yields CDR1 SNHLY and CDR2 FYNNEI. Trimming shortened V by 4 bases and J by 10 bases, and 5 bases separated the two germline ends. The CDR3 nucleotides are TGTGCCAGCAGTGGAGGGGAGCAGTTCTTC. Its protein is CASSGGEQFF.

V usage is TRBV6-5 and J usage is TRBJ1-6; the D gene is possibly TRBD1 (6 bases). The germline gives CDR1 MNHEY, CDR2 SVGAGI. V was clipped by 4 bases and J by 3 bases, with 10 bases between them. The CDR3 sequence is 15 residues long. This CDR3 reads CASSSDRFYNSPLHF. CDR3 nucleotides: TGTGCCAGCAGTTCCGACAGGTTCTATAATTCACCCCTCCACTTT.